The 28 T cell receptor beta chains below all came from one sample that was sequenced in a study of T cells in women clearing cervical HPV infection. Produced via immunoSEQ multiplex PCR; TCRdb's table is partial and in-frame only. The sample data list 25,000 to 35,000 clones. The material sequenced was blood buffy coat. The receptors were sampled from a woman aged 18-69 years with a cervical HPV16 infection that either progressed to CIN3+ or cleared (not recorded which).

About this clone itself: The read ends 3 residues early relative to the CDR3; the germline J gene fills the gap. This chain connects TRBV19 to TRBJ2-1; D perhaps matches TRBD1 (7 bases). Germline-derived CDR1 and CDR2 are LNHDA and SQIVND (reference sequence). The V and J ends lost 5 bases and 4 bases respectively, with 15 bases between them. The CDR3 length is 15 residues. The CDR3 DNA, read in part, is TGTGCCAGTAGTGCCAGCCCAGGGGGGTACAATGAG. It is translated as CASSASPGGYNE. The whole CDR3 sequence is CASSASPGGYNEQFF.

For this clone: The read terminates 3 residues before the CDR3 end, so the remaining end is supplied by the germline J gene. The chain uses TRBV5-1 and TRBJ2-2; 9 bases fit TRBD2. CDR3 length: 17 residues. V lost 1 base to trimming and J lost 0 bases; unmatched junction nucleotides: 4. Per germline, CDR1 SGHRS and CDR2 YFSETQ. The CDR3 sequence is CASSLLAGRANTGELFF. CDR3 DNA, as far as it was read: TGCGCCAGCAGCTTGCTAGCGGGACGCGCGAACACCGGGGAG.

Note on this clone: The read is 3 residues too short to cover the CDR3 end, so that end is filled in from the germline J gene. The rearrangement links TRBV28 to TRBJ2-7, with 8 bases that match TRBD1. The CDR3 sequence is 17 residues long. Germline values: CDR1 MDHEN, CDR2 SYDVKM. The junction had 16 bases not matched to a gene; V was cut back by 6 bases and J by 3 bases. This chain's CDR3 is CASSLPRTGKIVYEQYF. The covered CDR3 bases are TGTGCCAGCAGCCTACCGAGGACAGGGAAAATTGTCTACGAG.

In regard to this clone: The DNA ends 3 residues before the CDR3 does, and the rest of the CDR3 is filled in from the germline J gene. The gene calls are TRBV20-1 and TRBJ1-5; 9 bases are shared with TRBD1. V trimming: 0 bases; J trimming: 2 bases; junction bases outside the gene matches: 8. CDR3 size: 17 residues. The germline CDR1 and CDR2 sequences are DFQATT and SNEGSKA (reference sequence). The sequenced CDR3 bases are TGCAGTGCTAGAGAGAGGGGACAGGGAAGTGGCAATCAGCCC. Its protein product is CSARERGQGSGNQP. The entire CDR3 reads CSARERGQGSGNQPQHF.

Details on this clone: Coverage ceases 3 residues before the CDR3 finishes, and the germline J gene fills in the end. The chain has TRBV30 and TRBJ2-1; TRBD2 matches at 12 bases. The germline CDR1 and CDR2 sequences are GTSNPN and SVGIG (reference sequence). CDR3 size: 14 residues. The V gene end was trimmed by 3 bases and the J gene end by 9 bases; junction bases not matched to a gene: 6. The sequenced part of the CDR3 DNA is TGTGCCTGGAGCAACGGACTAGCGGGGTTTGAG. Encoded protein: CAWSNGLAGFE. The full CDR3 is CAWSNGLAGFEQFF.

Points on this clone: Coverage ceases 3 residues before the CDR3 finishes, and the germline J gene fills in the end. The chain recombines TRBV5-1 with TRBJ2-3; D is ambiguous. Germline V lookup: CDR1 SGHRS, CDR2 YFSETQ. This CDR3 has 13 residues. The CDR3 DNA, read in part, is TGCGCCAGCAGCTTCTCTAACCAAGAGACG. This gives the protein CASSFSNQET. The CDR3 as a whole reads CASSFSNQETQYF.

Comments on this clone: The read terminates 3 residues ahead of where the CDR3 ends, so the germline J gene completes it. The chain joins TRBV6-4 to TRBJ2-1, with 7 bases identical to TRBD2. Germline trimming cut 0 bases from V and 5 bases from J; bases unmatched to any gene: 1. The germline CDR1 and CDR2 sequences are MRHNA and SNTAGT. This CDR3 is 14 amino acids long. The part of the CDR3 DNA that was read is TGTGCCAGCAGTGACTCGGCGGGGGACAATGAG. It encodes CASSDSAGDNE. In full, the CDR3 is CASSDSAGDNEQFF.

A word on this clone: The read comes to an end 3 residues before the CDR3 does, leaving the germline J gene to fill in the end. This chain uses TRBV7-2 with TRBJ2-3; a possible D gene is TRBD1 (6 bases). Germline CDR1 is SGHTA and CDR2 is FQGNSA. CDR3 size: 15 residues. The sequenced CDR3 bases are TGTGCCAGCAGCTTAAGGGGGTATAGCAATCAGCCG. Translated: CASSLRGYSNQP. The whole CDR3 region reads CASSLRGYSNQPQYF.

Comments on this clone: The CDR3 end falls 3 residues outside the read, so it is completed with the germline J gene. V gene TRBV13 combines with J gene TRBJ2-7, with D possibly matching TRBD2 (6 bases). There are 16 residues in the CDR3. Germline V gives CDR1 PRHDT, CDR2 FYEKMQ (reference sequence). V was pared by 5 bases and J by 4 bases, with 21 bases between. CDR3 bases read: TGTGCCAGCAGCGACAAAATCGGAGGGGTAAGGTACGAG. It is translated as CASSDKIGGVRYE. The full CDR3 protein is CASSDKIGGVRYEQYF.

Note on this clone: Compared with germline, one end of the junction differs, possibly owing to a read error. The read terminates 3 residues before the CDR3 end, so the remaining end is supplied by the germline J gene. The chain has TRBV7-3 and TRBJ2-1, with TRBD2 as a possible D gene (6 bases). The CDR3 totals 13 residues. CDR1 is SGHTA, CDR2 FQGTGA, per germline. The CDR3: CSSSSGLLNEQFF. CDR3 bases read: TGTTCCAGCAGCTCGGGACTCCTCAATGAG.

On this clone: The read is 3 residues too short to cover the CDR3 end, so that end is filled in from the germline J gene. The V and J genes are TRBV2 and TRBJ2-3; D is ambiguous. The CDR3 consists of 14 residues. CDR1 is SNHLY and CDR2 is FYNNEI in the germline V gene. CDR3 protein: CASSEHKAQETQYF. The CDR3 DNA, read in part, is TGTGCCAGCAGTGAACACAAGGCTCAAGAGACG.

For this clone: From the germline J gene comes the end of the CDR3, since the read stops 3 residues before it. V usage is TRBV20-1 and J usage is TRBJ2-7, with TRBD2 as a possible D gene (6 bases). The V and J ends lost 2 bases and 0 bases respectively, with 23 bases between them. Germline loops: CDR1 DFQATT, CDR2 SNEGSKA (reference sequence). The CDR3 is 18 amino acids. The sequenced CDR3 bases are TGCAGTGCTAGATCCGGGACTGGACCTAAAAGGAGCTCCTACGAG. This codes for CSARSGTGPKRSSYE. The CDR3, in full, reads CSARSGTGPKRSSYEQYF.

As to this clone: The CDR3 end is not reached by the read, which stops 3 residues before it; the germline J gene fills it in. The chain carries TRBV14 and TRBJ2-3; a weak D match, TRBD2 (6 bases). The V gene lost 3 bases and the J gene lost 1 base, with 17 bases spanning the gap. The CDR3 length is 17 residues. Germline V gives CDR1 SGHDN, CDR2 FVKESK. The covered CDR3 bases are TGTGCCAGCAGCCACGGGGGTCAACCTCCCCGCACAGATACG. This encodes CASSHGGQPPRTDT. The complete CDR3 protein is CASSHGGQPPRTDTQYF.

As regards this clone: Read sequence stops 3 residues before the CDR3 end, and the germline J gene provides the missing end. V and J are TRBV30 and TRBJ1-2; D might be TRBD1 (6 bases). Trimming removed 3 bases from V and 0 bases from J, with 11 bases in between. The CDR3 has 14 residues. Germline CDR1 reads GTSNPN; CDR2 reads SVGIG (reference sequence). CDR3 amino acids: CAWRTGPSNYGYTF. The covered CDR3 bases are TGTGCCTGGAGGACAGGACCTTCTAACTATGGC.

A note on this clone: The read is 3 residues too short to cover the CDR3 end, so that end is filled in from the germline J gene. The genes are TRBV30 and TRBJ2-7; possibly TRBD1 for D (5 bases). Trimming pared 5 bases from V and 1 base from J, leaving 21 bases between. The CDR3 has 16 residues. Germline CDR1 is GTSNPN and CDR2 is SVGIG (reference sequence). The CDR3 DNA, read in part, is TGTGCCTGGGTGGCCCCTGACAGATCAGGATCCTACGAG. Translated: CAWVAPDRSGSYE. The CDR3 reads in full as CAWVAPDRSGSYEQYF.

Comment on this clone: The missing CDR3 end, 3 residues past where the read stops, is filled in from the germline J gene. This sequence joins TRBV7-6 and TRBJ1-2, with a weak D call TRBD1 (5 bases). This CDR3 has 14 residues. Germline V gene data show CDR1 as SGHVS and CDR2 as FNYEAQ. This chain's CDR3 is CASSLVALAGDYTF. Incomplete CDR3 DNA: TGTGCCAGCAGCTTAGTAGCCCTAGCGGGGGAC.

About this clone itself: The read stops 3 residues short of the end of the CDR3; the missing end is completed from the germline J gene. J is TRBJ1-6 and V is TRBV30; perhaps TRBD1 as D (6 bases). From germline, CDR1 is GTSNPN and CDR2 SVGIG (reference sequence). This CDR3 is 13 amino acids long. CDR3 loop: CAWSRADGTTLHF. Incomplete CDR3 DNA: TGTGCCTGGAGCCGAGCGGACGGGACAACC.

As to this clone: The read halts 3 residues ahead of the CDR3 end, with the missing end drawn from the germline J gene. The V and J genes are TRBV19 and TRBJ1-5; TRBD1 matches 7 bases. Losses at the gene ends were 5 bases for V and 2 bases for J; bases not matched to a gene: 6. The CDR3 totals 15 residues. Germline assignment: CDR1 LNHDA and CDR2 SQIVND (reference sequence). The sequenced CDR3 bases are TGTGCCAGTAGTCCTACAGGGGAAGGCAATCAGCCC. This encodes CASSPTGEGNQP. The CDR3, in full, reads CASSPTGEGNQPQHF. The variable domain in full, with the rest retrieved from reference TRBV19 and TRBJ1-5, is DGGITQSPKYLFRKEGQNVTLSCEQNLNHDAMYWYRQDPGQGLRLIYYSQIVNDFQKGDIAEGYSVSREKKESFPLTVTSAQKNPTAFYLCASSPTGEGNQPQHFGDGTRLSIL.

As for this clone: The read falls 3 residues short of the CDR3 end, and the missing part is taken from the germline J gene. The chain employs TRBV30 and TRBJ1-1; D is possibly TRBD1 (5 bases). V was clipped by 3 bases and J by 1 base, with 6 bases between them. This CDR3 is 12 amino acids long. The germline V gene encodes CDR1 GTSNPN and CDR2 SVGIG (reference sequence). CDR3 DNA, as far as it was read: TGTGCCTGGAGACAGGAGAACACTGAA. Translating gives CAWRQENTE. The entire CDR3 reads CAWRQENTEAFF.

On this clone itself: The read ends 3 residues early relative to the CDR3; the germline J gene fills the gap. V is TRBV30 and J is TRBJ1-4, with D perhaps matching TRBD1 (6 bases). This CDR3 has 14 residues. The germline V gene encodes CDR1 GTSNPN and CDR2 SVGIG (reference sequence). The sequenced CDR3 bases are TGTGCCTGGAACGGCAGGGGAGGTAATTCACCA. It encodes CAWNGRGGNSP. The whole CDR3 sequence reads CAWNGRGGNSPLFF. Drawing the rest from reference TRBV30 and TRBJ1-4, the complete variable domain is SQTIHQWPATLVQPVGSPLSLECTVEGTSNPNLYWYRQAAGRGLQLLFYSVGIGQISSEVPQNLSASRPQDRQFILSSKKLLLSDSGFYLCAWNGRGGNSPLFFGSGTQLSVL.

Concerning this clone: The read ends 3 residues shy of where the CDR3 ends; the end is completed using the germline J gene. This rearrangement joins TRBV30 to TRBJ1-6; TRBD1 agrees at 10 bases. The CDR3 extends over 16 amino acids. J was trimmed by 9 bases and V by 4 bases; bases with no gene match: 12. The germline V gene has CDR1 GTSNPN and CDR2 SVGIG (reference sequence). Incomplete CDR3 DNA: TGTGCCTGGACTCCCCACCCGGGACAGGGGTTTTCACCC. This encodes CAWTPHPGQGFSP. From start to end, the CDR3 is CAWTPHPGQGFSPLHF.

A remark on this clone: The read comes to an end 3 residues before the CDR3 does, leaving the germline J gene to fill in the end. V is TRBV2 and J is TRBJ1-1; D uncertain. The CDR3 consists of 12 residues. The germline V gene encodes CDR1 SNHLY and CDR2 FYNNEI. The V gene lost 7 bases and the J gene lost 1 base, with 7 bases spanning the gap. CDR3 DNA, as far as it was read: TGTGCCAGCATGATCAGGAACACTGAA. It specifies CASMIRNTE. The entire CDR3 sequence reads CASMIRNTEAFF.

Note on this clone: Read data end 3 residues before the CDR3 end; the end is taken from the germline J gene. The chain joins TRBV11-2 to TRBJ1-1, with a tentative D call TRBD1 (6 bases). Per the germline V gene, CDR1 is SGHAT and CDR2 is FQNNGV. This CDR3 contains 15 residues. The V end lost 5 bases, the J end lost 0 bases, and 13 bases lay between the germline ends. Partial CDR3 DNA: TGTGCCAGCAGCCGGACAGACAGGATGAACACTGAA. Amino acid sequence: CASSRTDRMNTE. The entire CDR3 sequence reads CASSRTDRMNTEAFF.

As concerns this clone: The CDR3 end falls 3 residues outside the read, so it is completed with the germline J gene. This rearrangement joins TRBV5-1 to TRBJ1-2; a weak D match, TRBD1 (5 bases). Germline assignment: CDR1 SGHRS and CDR2 YFSETQ. The CDR3 extends over 15 amino acids. The part of the CDR3 DNA that was read is TGCGCCAGCAGCTTGGAGATTCGGGGGTTGGGCGGC. Translating gives CASSLEIRGLGG. The CDR3 in full is CASSLEIRGLGGYTF.

Remarks on this clone: The observed sequence ends 3 residues before the CDR3 terminus, with the missing tail filled in from the germline J gene. The gene calls are TRBV30 and TRBJ2-3; D possibly corresponds to TRBD1 (6 bases). The germline V gene encodes CDR1 GTSNPN and CDR2 SVGIG (reference sequence). The CDR3 contains 13 residues. CDR3 protein: CAWDDSPGQPQYF. CDR3 bases read: TGTGCCTGGGACGATTCACCCGGACAGCCG.

Concerning this clone itself: The CDR3 end is not reached by the read, which stops 3 residues before it; the germline J gene fills it in. V gene TRBV7-3 combines with J gene TRBJ2-3, with 13 nucleotides matching TRBD2. The CDR3 extends over 16 amino acids. J was trimmed by 4 bases and V by 5 bases; bases with no gene match: 6. The germline CDR1 and CDR2 sequences are SGHTA and FQGTGA. Partial CDR3 DNA: TGTGCCAGCAGCCCAAGACTAGCGGGAGGTTCAGATACG. It encodes CASSPRLAGGSDT. The full-length CDR3 reads as CASSPRLAGGSDTQYF.

With respect to this clone: The CDR3 end falls 3 residues outside the read, so it is completed with the germline J gene. This chain joins TRBV7-2 and TRBJ2-1; the D is unclear. The CDR3 sequence is 12 residues long. V was trimmed by 5 bases and J by 7 bases, leaving 9 bases between them. Germline values: CDR1 SGHTA, CDR2 FQGNSA. The CDR3 loop reads CASSDILNEQFF. The sequenced CDR3 bases are TGTGCCAGCAGCGACATATTAAATGAG.

Worth noting for this clone: The sequence runs out 3 residues before the end of the CDR3; the remainder is reconstructed from the germline J gene. The chain has TRBV2 and TRBJ2-1; D gene ambiguous. CDR1 is SNHLY and CDR2 is FYNNEI in the germline V gene. The CDR3 consists of 15 residues. Trimming removed 2 bases from V and 1 base from J, with 9 bases in between. The part of the CDR3 DNA that was read is TGTGCCAGCAGTGAAAGGGTAAGGTCCTACAATGAG. As protein: CASSERVRSYNE. The full CDR3 reads CASSERVRSYNEQFF.